The 17 T cell receptor beta chains below come from one sample, sequenced in a study of T-cell memory formation after mild COVID-19. TCRdb reprocessed the 5' RACE reads via MiXCR and lists one record per CDR3 protein. The repertoire holds about 140,000 distinct CDR3 sequences, with 11% to 15% as singletons. The sequencing sample was made of PBMCs or a T cell subset sorted from them (not recorded which). The receptors were gathered from an adult woman who had mild COVID-19 (a few samples of this study predate the infection). Cell type and time point are not known.

The gene calls are TRBV4-3 and TRBJ2-7; 8 bases fit TRBD2. CDR3 length equals 14 residues. With 3 bases clipped from V and 4 bases from J, the junction kept 5 bases outside the gene matches. Germline CDR1 is LGHNA and CDR2 is YSLEER. The CDR3 is CASSHAGGPYEQYF. CDR3 nucleotides: TGCGCCAGCAGCCACGCGGGGGGCCCATACGAGCAGTACTTC.

This clonotype was counted a few times. The rearrangement links TRBV5-6 to TRBJ2-2; D ambiguous. V was clipped by 3 bases and J by 2 bases, with 5 bases between them. The CDR3 loop spans 13 amino acids. Germline lookup yields CDR1 SGHDT and CDR2 YYEEEE. This CDR3 reads CASSSTNTGELFF. The CDR3 DNA sequence: TGTGCCAGCAGCTCGACAAACACCGGGGAGCTGTTTTTT.

This clonotype was observed a handful of times. The V gene is TRBV4-3, the J gene TRBJ2-1; D is unresolved. V dropped 1 base and J dropped 12 bases, with 7 bases sitting between them. CDR1 is LGHNA, CDR2 YSLEER, per germline. This CDR3 spans 11 amino acids. The CDR3 protein is CASSQGTAQFF. The CDR3 DNA sequence: TGCGCCAGCAGCCAAGGGACGGCGCAGTTCTTC.

The chain couples TRBV29-1 to TRBJ1-1, with D possibly matching TRBD1 (6 bases). This CDR3 comprises 14 residues. Germline V CDR1 and CDR2: SQVTM, ANQGSEA. The V and J ends lost 4 bases and 2 bases respectively, with 14 bases between them. CDR3 protein: CSVVGAGGNTEAFF. The DNA for the CDR3 is TGCAGCGTTGTGGGGGCGGGGGGAAACACTGAAGCTTTCTTT.

In DNA form, the CDR3 reads TGCGCCAGCAGTCAATCCCCGGGACAGGGTCCAGATACGCAGTATTTT. Translation gives CASSQSPGQGPDTQYF. The chain uses TRBV23-1 and TRBJ2-3; TRBD1 agrees at 9 bases. TRBV23-1 is an ORF for which the function is uncertain. V shed 0 bases and J 4 bases; nucleotides not matched to a gene: 5. This CDR3 has 16 residues.

This clonotype appeared many times. This chain joins TRBV6-5 and TRBJ2-5; D not certain. The CDR3 is 11 amino acids. The germline V gene encodes CDR1 MNHEY and CDR2 SVGAGI. V lost 6 bases, J lost 4 bases, and 6 bases lay in between. The DNA of the CDR3 is TGTGCCAGCAGCCAGAGAGAGACCCAGTACTTC. Its translation: CASSQRETQYF.

The chain joins TRBV5-1 to TRBJ2-3; 8 bases are a match to TRBD2. This CDR3 has 16 residues. V lost 1 base to trimming and J lost 0 bases; unmatched junction nucleotides: 4. Germline values: CDR1 SGHRS, CDR2 YFSETQ. The CDR3 sequence: CASSLTSGASTDTQYF. Here the CDR3 DNA reads TGCGCCAGCAGCTTGACTAGCGGAGCTAGCACAGATACGCAGTATTTT.

This clonotype was counted at least ten times. As DNA, the CDR3 is TGTGCCAGCAGCTCGCGGACAGGGGCACTGGGGGAGCTGTTTTTT. It codes for CASSSRTGALGELFF. The V and J genes are TRBV5-4 and TRBJ2-2, with 9 bases fitting TRBD1. There are 15 residues in the CDR3. Trimming at V came to 3 bases and at J to 8 bases, leaving 8 bases not matched to a gene. Germline V gives CDR1 SGHNT, CDR2 YYREEE (reference sequence).

This clonotype was seen ten or more times. This sequence joins TRBV3-1 and TRBJ1-2; D is uncertain. V lost 0 bases and J 6 bases, leaving 11 bases between the germline ends. Germline assignment: CDR1 LGHDT and CDR2 YNNKEL (reference sequence). CDR3 length equals 14 residues. For the CDR3, the DNA is TGTGCCAGCAGCCAAGATGATCTGACCGATGGCTACACCTTC. It yields the protein CASSQDDLTDGYTF.

The V and J genes are TRBV12-3 or TRBV12-4 and TRBJ2-1; D remains unclear. V lost 3 bases to trimming and J lost 8 bases, with 5 bases between them. The CDR3 has 11 amino acids. CDR3 residues: CASSFRDEQFF. CDR3 bases: TGTGCCAGCAGTTTTCGGGATGAGCAGTTCTTC.

The rearrangement uses TRBV6-6 and TRBJ1-2; TRBD1 aligns across 11 bases. CDR3 length: 15 amino acids. The V gene's germline CDR1 is MNHNY and CDR2 SVGAGI (reference sequence). With 4 bases clipped from V and 4 bases from J, the junction kept 5 bases outside the gene matches. CDR3 sequence reads: CASSSGQGVGYGYTF. DNA for the CDR3: TGTGCCAGCAGTTCGGGACAGGGGGTAGGCTATGGCTACACCTTC.

This clonotype came up many times. The V call is TRBV12-3 or TRBV12-4, the J call TRBJ2-7, with 7 bases matching TRBD2. The CDR3 is 14 amino acids. Germline trimming cut 3 bases from V and 9 bases from J; bases unmatched to any gene: 11. DNA of the CDR3: TGTGCCAGCAGTTTGGGGGGGGAAGTAAAAGTGCAGTACTTC. Residues: CASSLGGEVKVQYF.

This clonotype was seen a few times. The chain has TRBV6-5 and TRBJ1-2; 7 bases fit TRBD1. The CDR3 has 15 residues. J lost 4 bases, V lost 7 bases, and 12 bases had no gene match. Germline V gives CDR1 MNHEY, CDR2 SVGAGI. CDR3 in amino acids: CASKPLPGQTYGYTF. Here the CDR3 DNA reads TGTGCCAGCAAACCCCTACCGGGACAGACCTATGGCTACACCTTC.

This clonotype showed up just a few times. The gene calls are TRBV6-1 and TRBJ2-7, with 10 bases aligning to TRBD1. The V gene's germline CDR1 is MNHNS and CDR2 SASEGT. The CDR3 contains 14 residues. With 4 bases clipped from V and 4 bases from J, the junction kept 4 bases outside the gene matches. CDR3 in amino acids: CASSAGTGVYEQYF. CDR3 in DNA: TGTGCCAGCAGTGCCGGGACAGGGGTTTACGAGCAGTACTTC.

The chain uses TRBV12-5 and TRBJ2-1, with a possible D match to TRBD1 (5 bases). The length of the CDR3 is 13 residues. The V gene lost 2 bases and the J gene lost 8 bases, with 10 bases spanning the gap. CDR1 is LGHNT, CDR2 FRNRAP, per germline. The CDR3 DNA follows: TGTGCTAGTGGTTTGTACGTAGGGGATGAGCAGTTCTTC. Translated, it gives CASGLYVGDEQFF.

The gene calls are TRBV18 and TRBJ2-1, with D possibly called TRBD1 or TRBD2 (7 bases each). The CDR3 runs to 16 residues. Trimming removed 0 bases at V and 6 bases at J, with 15 bases between. The V gene's germline CDR1 is KGHSH and CDR2 LQKENI. CDR3 sequence: CASSPPRAGGGNEQFF. CDR3 in DNA: TGTGCCAGCTCACCACCTCGTGCAGGGGGGGGCAATGAGCAGTTCTTC. Supplemented by reference TRBV18 and TRBJ2-1, the full variable domain reads NAGVMQNPRHLVRRRGQEARLRCSPMKGHSHVYWYRQLPEEGLKFMVYLQKENIIDESGMPKERFSAEFPKEGPSILRIQQVVRGDSAAYFCASSPPRAGGGNEQFFGPGTRLTVL.

This clonotype showed up just a few times. The genes are TRBV30 and TRBJ1-6; the D gene is possibly TRBD1 (5 bases). V lost 4 bases to trimming and J lost 6 bases, with 13 bases between them. The CDR3 has 14 residues. Germline values: CDR1 GTSNPN, CDR2 SVGIG (reference sequence). CDR3 nucleotides: TGTGCCTGGACCAGGGTTGGGAGTAATTCACCCCTCCACTTT. Amino acid sequence: CAWTRVGSNSPLHF. Full variable domain (rest looked up from reference TRBV30 and TRBJ1-6): SQTIHQWPATLVQPVGSPLSLECTVEGTSNPNLYWYRQAAGRGLQLLFYSVGIGQISSEVPQNLSASRPQDRQFILSSKKLLLSDSGFYLCAWTRVGSNSPLHFGNGTRLTVT.